This T cell receptor (beta chain) was identified in a study of cytomegalovirus exposure and HLA in healthy donors. CDR3 length: 13 amino acids. V lost 4 bases and J lost 7, with 10 bases in between. The germline gives CDR1 LNHDA, CDR2 SQIVND (reference sequence). 60 Vbeta and 13 Jbeta primers were used in PCR. Measured with immunoSEQ multiplex PCR; TCRdb has only the in-frame clones, and not every one. The table lists 25,000 to 30,000 clones. The sequence was collected from a man aged 30 to 45 in good health and CMV-seronegative. Sequencing used PBMCs. The chain has TRBV19 and TRBJ1-4, with D unresolved. CDR3 residues: CASSSDTSEKLFF. The CDR3 nucleotides read TGTGCCAGTAGTAGCGACACCTCTGAAAAACTGTTTTTT.